The subject of this entry is one T cell receptor (beta chain). Antigen specificity is unknown. The entry originates in a study of neoadjuvant anti-PD-1 for oral cavity cancer. Across the whole study: Around day 43, patients without progression received a fourth nivolumab dose before surgery. Whole-study findings and limits: Higher pretreatment blood Treg/Th17 ratios correlated with higher pretreatment blood and lower post-treatment tumor TCRbeta clonality.

Germline V gene lookup returns CDR1 MRHNA and CDR2 SNTAGT. The CDR3 is 15 residues long. V shed 3 bases and J 4 bases; nucleotides not matched to a gene: 0. Here immunoSEQ multiplex PCR was the method, and the copy in TCRdb shows in-frame clones only, minus some. The sample contains about 80,000 clones, about 84% of which appear only once. Stage II-IVA oral cavity squamous cell carcinoma was new and untreated by systemic or radiation therapy. No culture or expansion preceded analysis of these blood cells. The source was PBMCs, collected before nivolumab (anti-PD-1) treatment. This sequence joins TRBV6-4 and TRBJ2-2; 12 bases fit TRBD2. The sequence was collected from a person between 35 and 79 years old with oral cavity squamous cell carcinoma. CDR3 sequence reads: CASSETSGSTGELFF. In DNA form, the CDR3 reads TGTGCCAGCAGTGAGACTAGCGGGAGCACCGGGGAGCTGTTTTTT.